This T cell receptor beta chain stems from a study of shared clonotypes between healthy human individuals. At the level of the study: The cohort comprised a couple of women and a few men. Their ages spanned 18 to 49 years.

As concerns this clone: Antigen unknown.

It was at deep level that the assay was run. Every subset had its genomic DNA shared out evenly among several immunoSEQ plates. Clones were read by immunoSEQ multiplex PCR, and TCRdb kept only the in-frame ones, dropping some. In the table there are fewer than 600,000 clones, 70% to 80% of which are singletons. General observations from the study: It was the few donors that limited the genetic and exposure-history diversity represented.

V lost 4 bases, J lost 1 base, and 9 bases stayed unmatched. Per the germline V gene, CDR1 is SGHRS and CDR2 is YFSETQ. There are 16 residues in the CDR3. The receptor was derived from a woman between 40 and 50 years old in good health. Some clones in this sample may be carry-over from other donors' samples. J is TRBJ2-7 and V is TRBV5-1; 9 bases are a match to TRBD1. The sequenced material came from PBMCs. The CDR3 sequence: CASSLIAGTGSYEQYF. CDR3 bases: TGCGCCAGCAGCCTGATCGCCGGGACAGGGTCCTACGAGCAGTACTTC.